This record covers a single T cell receptor (beta chain). This sample stems from a study of blood T cell repertoires in COVID-19. Study information: Acute and convalescent COVID-19 samples came from the United States, Italy and Spain. PBMCs, B-cell-depleted T cells, or T cells were the source of the cDNA or gDNA that made up the material.

Germline values: CDR1 MDHEN, CDR2 SYDVKM. There are 13 residues in the CDR3. The V and J ends lost 6 bases and 8 bases, in that order; junction bases with no gene match: 8. Those enrolled in Seattle joined during active infection and were followed longitudinally afterward. The assay was immunoSEQ multiplex PCR, and TCRdb's table has in-frame clones only and misses some. The sample includes 200,000 or so clones, 80% to 95% seen only once; the top ten take 0.75% to 1%. Input material: peripheral blood. The source of this sequence is a man aged 55 to 70 with COVID-19, enrolled during active disease. The rearrangement links TRBV28 to TRBJ1-1; 8 positions match TRBD1. CDR3 sequence (DNA): TGTGCCAGCAGGCCAGGGGGCGCGAAGGAAGCTTTCTTT. Amino acid sequence: CASRPGGAKEAFF.